Below, 29 T cell receptor beta chains from the same sample are listed, as sequenced in a study of blood T cell repertoires in COVID-19. Libraries were prepared by immunoSEQ multiplex PCR; TCRdb keeps only in-frame clonotypes and omits some of them. The data show over 9,500 clones, with roughly 89% seen just once and about 22% held by the top ten. Sequenced sample: peripheral blood. The receptors here all came from a woman aged 55-70 years with active COVID-19.

The DNA of the CDR3 is TGCGCCAGCAGCCCACACAGCAAACAAGAGACCCAGTACTTC. Encoded protein: CASSPHSKQETQYF. The V and J genes are TRBV5-1 and TRBJ2-5; no clear D gene. The CDR3 is 14 amino acids. Germline V CDR1 and CDR2: SGHRS, YFSETQ. Trimming left V 4 bases short and J 2 bases short, with 12 bases between.

CDR3 DNA: TGTGCCAGCTCACCAGAGTCAGGGGCCGGAAACACCATATATTTT. Translation gives CASSPESGAGNTIYF. The chain recombines TRBV18 with TRBJ1-3; possibly TRBD1 for D (6 bases). This CDR3 comprises 15 residues. CDR1 and CDR2 from the germline V gene are KGHSH and LQKENI. V lost 2 bases and J 4 bases, leaving 12 bases between the germline ends.

The chain employs TRBV7-9 and TRBJ1-1, with no clear D. Trimming took off 5 bases at V and 7 bases at J, with 23 bases between the two ends. The germline CDR1 and CDR2 sequences are SEHNR and FQNEAQ (reference sequence). The CDR3 covers 16 residues. The DNA of the CDR3 is TGTGCCAGCAGCGCCTCCCGCGCGGGGAGAAAGGGTGAAGCTTTCTTT. Translating it yields CASSASRAGRKGEAFF.

The chain joins TRBV7-9 to TRBJ2-1, with TRBD2 matching 9 bases. Germline-derived CDR1 and CDR2 are SEHNR and FQNEAQ (reference sequence). The CDR3 contains 15 residues. Germline trimming cut 5 bases from V and 8 bases from J; bases unmatched to any gene: 10. DNA for the CDR3: TGTGCCAGCAGCCCGGGTGGTAGCGGGAGCTATGAGCAGTTCTTC. Its protein is CASSPGGSGSYEQFF. The full variable domain, rest sourced from reference TRBV7-9 and TRBJ2-1, is DTGVSQNPRHKITKRGQNVTFRCDPISEHNRLYWYRQTLGQGPEFLTYFQNEAQLEKSRLLSDRFSAERPKGSFSTLEIQRTEQGDSAMYLCASSPGGSGSYEQFFGPGTRLTVL.

The J gene is TRBJ2-7, the V gene TRBV7-2, with a weak D call TRBD2 (5 bases). Trimming took off 5 bases at V and 3 bases at J, with 17 bases between the two ends. Germline CDR1 is SGHTA and CDR2 is FQGNSA. There are 15 residues in the CDR3. CDR3 residues: CASSHDVGRGYEQYF. DNA for the CDR3: TGTGCCAGCAGCCACGACGTAGGACGGGGCTACGAGCAGTACTTC.

The V gene is TRBV7-8, the J gene TRBJ1-2; TRBD1 is a possible D gene (6 bases). The germline V gene encodes CDR1 SGHVS and CDR2 FQNEAQ. Trimming removed 5 bases at V and 0 bases at J, with 16 bases between. This CDR3 has 16 amino acids. The CDR3: CASSPNRQAANYGYTF. The CDR3 nucleotides read TGTGCCAGCAGCCCTAACCGACAGGCAGCTAACTATGGCTACACCTTC.

The genes are TRBV9 and TRBJ2-2; the D gene is possibly TRBD2 (6 bases). V was pared by 5 bases and J by 5 bases, with 19 bases between. CDR1 and CDR2 from the germline V gene are SGDLS and YYNGEE. The CDR3 totals 16 residues. DNA for the CDR3: TGTGCCAGCAGGCAGGCTTGGAGGGGTCGGACCGGGGAGCTGTTTTTT. It yields the protein CASRQAWRGRTGELFF. The whole variable domain, filled in from reference TRBV9 and TRBJ2-2, reads DSGVTQTPKHLITATGQRVTLRCSPRSGDLSVYWYQQSLDQGLQFLIQYYNGEERAKGNILERFSAQQFPDLHSELNLSSLELGDSALYFCASRQAWRGRTGELFFGEGSRLTVL.

Only one count was recorded for this clone. The J gene is TRBJ2-2, the V gene TRBV7-8; 10 bases are a match to TRBD2. There are 16 residues in the CDR3. The V gene's germline CDR1 is SGHVS and CDR2 FQNEAQ. V trimming: 0 bases; J trimming: 6 bases; junction bases outside the gene matches: 4. In nucleotides, the CDR3 is TGTGCCAGCAGCTTAGCCTTCCTAGCGGGGGCCGGGGAGCTGTTTTTT. This translates into CASSLAFLAGAGELFF.

The CDR3 loop is CASSQEPFAGARGTDTQYF. Here the CDR3 DNA reads TGTGCCAGCAGCCAAGAACCCTTTGCGGGGGCGCGGGGCACAGATACGCAGTATTTT. The chain couples TRBV14 to TRBJ2-3, with D possibly TRBD2 on 7 matching bases. The germline V gene encodes CDR1 SGHDN and CDR2 FVKESK. V lost 0 bases, J lost 1 base, and 20 bases lay in between. The CDR3 is 19 residues long. The full variable domain, with the rest looked up from reference TRBV14 and TRBJ2-3, is EAGVTQFPSHSVIEKGQTVTLRCDPISGHDNLYWYRRVMGKEIKFLLHFVKESKQDESGMPNNRFLAERTGGTYSTLKVQPAELEDSGVYFCASSQEPFAGARGTDTQYFGPGTRLTVL.

This clone was recorded a few times. This chain joins TRBV4-1 and TRBJ2-5; the D gene is possibly TRBD1 (6 bases). CDR3 length equals 14 residues. CDR1 is MGHRA and CDR2 is YSYEKL in the germline V gene. Deletions cut 5 bases from V and 2 bases from J, with 12 bases between. The CDR3 protein is CASSSGQLQETQYF. CDR3 coding DNA: TGCGCCAGCAGCTCCGGACAGTTGCAAGAGACCCAGTACTTC.

The chain combines TRBV9 with TRBJ1-5; tentatively, D is TRBD1 (5 bases). The CDR3 has 14 residues. The V gene's germline CDR1 is SGDLS and CDR2 YYNGEE. Trimming took off 4 bases at V and 0 bases at J, with 8 bases between the two ends. The CDR3 region is CASSLDSSNQPQHF. In DNA, the CDR3 is TGTGCCAGCAGCCTTGACAGTAGCAATCAGCCCCAGCATTTT.

This rearrangement joins TRBV29-1 to TRBJ2-3; TRBD1 agrees at 8 bases. CDR1 and CDR2 (germline): SQVTM, ANQGSEA. The CDR3 totals 16 residues. J lost 0 bases, V lost 5 bases, and 10 bases had no gene match. CDR3 protein: CSVQGAGKGSTDTQYF. The DNA for the CDR3 is TGCAGCGTTCAGGGGGCGGGGAAGGGTAGCACAGATACGCAGTATTTT.

This chain links TRBV18 with TRBJ1-4, with D possibly matching TRBD1 (5 bases). Germline CDR1 and CDR2: KGHSH and LQKENI. The CDR3 contains 15 residues. The ends were cut back, 6 bases at V and 1 base at J, with 12 bases in the middle. CDR3 sequence reads: CASSRNGGTNEKLFF. The CDR3 bases are TGTGCCAGCTCCCGGAACGGGGGAACTAATGAAAAACTGTTTTTT.

The chain links TRBV3-1 (or the pseudogene TRBV3-2) to TRBJ2-3; D call uncertain. Germline CDR1 LGHDT, CDR2 YNNKEL (reference sequence). V dropped 4 bases and J dropped 2 bases, with 19 bases sitting between them. The length of the CDR3 is 17 residues. CDR3 DNA sequence: TGTGCCAGCAGCCCTAAAGCGCAGCAAATTGACACAGATACGCAGTATTTT. Amino acid sequence: CASSPKAQQIDTDTQYF.

V is TRBV3-1 (or the pseudogene TRBV3-2) and J is TRBJ2-3; 15 bases are shared with TRBD2. This CDR3 comprises 16 residues. With 4 bases clipped from V and 5 bases from J, the junction kept 4 bases outside the gene matches. CDR1 is LGHDT, CDR2 YNNKEL, per germline (reference sequence). CDR3 protein: CASSPGLAGGVDTQYF. DNA of the CDR3: TGTGCCAGCAGCCCGGGACTAGCGGGAGGTGTAGATACGCAGTATTTT.

This chain links TRBV7-6 with TRBJ2-2; weak D call: TRBD2 (6 bases). Per germline, CDR1 SGHVS and CDR2 FNYEAQ. This CDR3 region has 16 residues. Trimming removed 5 bases from V and 0 bases from J, with 13 bases in between. The CDR3 sequence is CASSTRAGPNTGELFF. CDR3 nucleotides: TGTGCCAGCAGCACTAGAGCGGGTCCGAACACCGGGGAGCTGTTTTTT. The complete variable domain, with remaining parts taken from reference TRBV7-6 and TRBJ2-2, reads GAGVSQSPRYKVTKRGQDVALRCDPISGHVSLYWYRQALGQGPEFLTYFNYEAQQDKSGLPNDRFSAERPEGSISTLTIQRTEQRDSAMYRCASSTRAGPNTGELFFGEGSRLTVL.

The J gene is TRBJ1-2, the V gene TRBV28, with TRBD1 identical over 8 bases. Germline loops: CDR1 MDHEN, CDR2 SYDVKM. J gave up 0 bases and V 2 bases, and 5 bases lay outside the gene matches. This CDR3 comprises 16 residues. CDR3 nucleotide sequence: TGTGCCAGCAGTTTAGGGACAGGAACTACTAACTATGGCTACACCTTC. Translation: CASSLGTGTTNYGYTF.

This clone has a handful of counts. V usage is TRBV10-1 and J usage is TRBJ2-2; a weak D match, TRBD1 (6 bases). Germline CDR1 WNHNN, CDR2 SYGVQD (reference sequence). The CDR3 spans 15 residues. Between the trimmed V and J ends, which lost 5 bases and 4 bases, there was a span of 14 bases. This CDR3 reads CASSPQGIATGELFF. DNA of the CDR3: TGCGCCAGCAGTCCACAGGGTATAGCCACCGGGGAGCTGTTTTTT.

This sequence joins TRBV5-1 and TRBJ1-3, with TRBD1 matching over 11 bases. The CDR3 consists of 16 residues. Germline V gene data show CDR1 as SGHRS and CDR2 as YFSETQ. J gave up 3 bases and V 0 bases, and 2 bases lay outside the gene matches. CDR3 region: CASSLGTGGVGNTIYF. The DNA of the CDR3 is TGCGCCAGCAGCTTGGGGACAGGGGGCGTTGGAAACACCATATATTTT. The full variable domain, its missing parts supplied by reference TRBV5-1 and TRBJ1-3, is KAGVTQTPRYLIKTRGQQVTLSCSPISGHRSVSWYQQTPGQGLQFLFEYFSETQRNKGNFPGRFSGRQFSNSRSEMNVSTLELGDSALYLCASSLGTGGVGNTIYFGEGSWLTVV.

The V gene is TRBV10-3, the J gene TRBJ2-2; a weak D match, TRBD1 (6 bases). Trimming removed 7 bases at V and 1 base at J, with 10 bases between. Germline V gene lookup returns CDR1 ENHRY and CDR2 SYGVKD. The length of the CDR3 is 14 residues. The CDR3 loop reads CAITGAVNTGELFF. For the CDR3, the DNA is TGTGCCATCACAGGGGCGGTGAACACCGGGGAGCTGTTTTTT.

This sequence joins TRBV6-5 and TRBJ2-5; D may be TRBD1 (5 bases). The length of the CDR3 is 15 residues. Germline assignment: CDR1 MNHEY and CDR2 SVGAGI. V was clipped by 0 bases and J by 0 bases, with 8 bases between them. The CDR3 bases are TGTGCCAGCAGTTACTCGGCCAGGGACCAAGAGACCCAGTACTTC. This codes for CASSYSARDQETQYF.

The chain uses TRBV1 and TRBJ2-1; the table names TRBD1, a call not compared with the DNA. TRBV1 is a pseudogene. This CDR3 region has 16 residues. The CDR3 DNA follows: TGCACCAGCAAGGCCGGCTGGGACAGGGAAGCACATGAGCAGTTCTTC. Its translation is CTSKAGWDREAHEQFF.

The rearrangement joins TRBV6-5 to TRBJ2-2, with TRBD1 identical over 8 bases. Unmatched junction bases numbered 6, after V lost 8 bases and J lost 1 base. CDR1 is MNHEY, CDR2 SVGAGI, per germline. The CDR3 has 15 residues. CDR3 amino acids: CASFRDRMNTGELFF. The CDR3 DNA is TGTGCCAGCTTTAGGGACAGGATGAACACCGGGGAGCTGTTTTTT.

The J gene is TRBJ1-4, the V gene TRBV5-1; TRBD1 is a possible D gene (6 bases). CDR1 is SGHRS, CDR2 YFSETQ, per germline. CDR3 size: 16 residues. Between the trimmed V and J ends, which lost 0 bases and 3 bases, there was a span of 12 bases. This CDR3 is CASSLEGRGANEKLFF. In nucleotides, the CDR3 is TGCGCCAGCAGCTTGGAGGGCAGGGGTGCTAATGAAAAACTGTTTTTT. Complete variable domain (other parts from reference TRBV5-1 and TRBJ1-4): KAGVTQTPRYLIKTRGQQVTLSCSPISGHRSVSWYQQTPGQGLQFLFEYFSETQRNKGNFPGRFSGRQFSNSRSEMNVSTLELGDSALYLCASSLEGRGANEKLFFGSGTQLSVL.

The chain is built from TRBV2 and TRBJ2-1, with 8 positions matching TRBD2. Germline CDR1 and CDR2: SNHLY and FYNNEI. V was clipped by 5 bases and J by 9 bases; unmatched bases: 9. CDR3 length: 14 residues. This CDR3 reads CASSLRSGSGEQFF. The CDR3 DNA follows: TGTGCCAGCAGTTTACGGAGCGGGAGCGGTGAGCAGTTCTTC. Variable domain in full (rest from reference TRBV2 and TRBJ2-1): EPEVTQTPSHQVTQMGQEVILRCVPISNHLYFYWYRQILGQKVEFLVSFYNNEISEKSEIFDDQFSVERPDGSNFTLKIRSTKLEDSAMYFCASSLRSGSGEQFFGPGTRLTVL.

This clone was detected a few times. This chain joins TRBV5-1 and TRBJ2-3, with 9 bases lining up with TRBD1. The CDR3 extends over 15 amino acids. J gave up 2 bases and V 2 bases, and 3 bases lay outside the gene matches. Germline V CDR1 and CDR2: SGHRS, YFSETQ. As DNA, the CDR3 is TGCGCCAGCAGCTTCGGGACAGGGTCCACAGATACGCAGTATTTT. Translated: CASSFGTGSTDTQYF.

The chain links TRBV7-2 to TRBJ2-2, with a weak D call TRBD2 (5 bases). The V end lost 0 bases, the J end lost 2 bases, and 7 bases lay between the germline ends. The CDR3 length is 15 residues. Germline values: CDR1 SGHTA, CDR2 FQGNSA. The CDR3 DNA reads as TGTGCCAGCAGCTTAGCATGGACTAACACCGGGGAGCTGTTTTTT. Its protein is CASSLAWTNTGELFF. Based on the CDR3 plus reference TRBV7-2 and TRBJ2-2, the full variable domain is GAGVSQSPSNKVTEKGKDVELRCDPISGHTALYWYRQSLGQGLEFLIYFQGNSAPDKSGLPSDRFSAERTGGSVSTLTIQRTQQEDSAVYLCASSLAWTNTGELFFGEGSRLTVL.

This clone was counted only a few times. The rearrangement links TRBV27 to TRBJ2-7; the D gene is possibly TRBD1 (6 bases). V lost 6 bases, J lost 2 bases, and 14 bases lay in between. This CDR3 has 14 residues. From germline, CDR1 is MNHEY and CDR2 SMNVEV (reference sequence). This CDR3 is CASSISGHTYEQYV. CDR3 DNA: TGTGCCAGCAGCATTTCGGGACACACCTACGAGCAGTACGTC.

V usage is TRBV5-6 and J usage is TRBJ2-3; D is uncertain. Between the trimmed V and J ends, which lost 3 bases and 3 bases, there was a span of 14 bases. This CDR3 is 15 amino acids long. In germline, CDR1 is SGHDT, CDR2 YYEEEE. The chain's CDR3 is CASSSSVRVTDTQYF. The CDR3 DNA follows: TGTGCCAGCAGCTCCTCGGTTAGAGTTACAGATACGCAGTATTTT.